This TCR beta chain was documented in a study of shared clonotypes between healthy human individuals. Germline V gene sequence: CDR1 SGHTA, CDR2 FQGNSA. V lost 1 base to trimming and J lost 5 bases, with 18 bases between them. The CDR3 length is 17 residues. Sequenced by immunoSEQ multiplex PCR; TCRdb stores in-frame clones only, minus some. The table includes millions of clones, approximately 90% detected once. V gene TRBV7-2 combines with J gene TRBJ2-1; TRBD2 might be the D (6 bases). The sequence was obtained from a man between 18 and 35 years old in good health. Sequencing used naive CD4+ T cells sorted from blood. Subset meaning: CD45RA+ positively selected. The CDR3 nucleotides are TGTGCCAGCAGCTTAGTGTCACGCGGGACTCAAAACAATGAGCAGTTCTTC. Its protein product is CASSLVSRGTQNNEQFF. The full variable domain, its missing parts supplied by reference TRBV7-2 and TRBJ2-1, is GAGVSQSPSNKVTEKGKDVELRCDPISGHTALYWYRQSLGQGLEFLIYFQGNSAPDKSGLPSDRFSAERTGGSVSTLTIQRTQQEDSAVYLCASSLVSRGTQNNEQFFGPGTRLTVL.